These T cell receptor beta chains were read from a single sample in a study of T-cell reconstitution after alpha-beta-depleted transplantation in children. TCRdb reprocessed the PCR reads via MiXCR and lists one record per CDR3 protein. The sample lists 450,000 to 500,000 distinct CDR3 sequences; about 12% were seen once. The starting material was PBMCs from the stem cell graft donor, obtained from the stem cell graft. The receptors originated from a human donor who donated a stem cell graft to a child with combined immunodeficiency. CDR3s include the opening cysteine and the closing phenylalanine or tryptophan. Each record gives: CDR3 DNA, CDR3 protein, D gene, V gene, clone size, J gene. The D gene is left open where the match is weak. The size entry is marked missing in some rows and otherwise reads once, few, many or a size class.

DNA: TGTGCCAGCAGTTACCCGGGGATAGCGGGCTCCTACGAGCAGTACTTC; CDR3: CASSYPGIAGSYEQYF; D: TRBD2; V: TRBV6-5; size: few; J: TRBJ2-7
DNA: TGCGCCAGCAGCCTGCTAGGGGCTAATGAAAAACTGTTTTTT; CDR3: CASSLLGANEKLFF; D: NA; V: TRBV5-1; size: many; J: TRBJ1-4
DNA: TGTGCCTGGAAACAGGGGGTGTACGAGCAGTACTTC; CDR3: CAWKQGVYEQYF; D: TRBD1; V: TRBV30; size: few; J: TRBJ2-7
DNA: TGTGCCAGCAGCTCCGAGGTGGACAATGAGCAGTTCTTC; CDR3: CASSSEVDNEQFF; D: NA; V: TRBV28; size: few; J: TRBJ2-1
DNA: TGTGCCAGCAGTTTCGGTGGGGGGCTCAGGCAGCCCCAGCATTTT; CDR3: CASSFGGGLRQPQHF; D: NA; V: TRBV12-3/TRBV12-4; size: few; J: TRBJ1-5
DNA: TGTGCCAGCAGCCCGCTTAGGGGGGCCATGAACACTGAAGCTTTCTTT; CDR3: CASSPLRGAMNTEAFF; D: NA; V: TRBV7-9; size: many; J: TRBJ1-1
DNA: TGCAGTGCTAGAGACCCGGCCAAGAGGGCCTACGAGCAGTACTTC; CDR3: CSARDPAKRAYEQYF; D: NA; V: TRBV20-1; size: few; J: TRBJ2-7
DNA: TGTGCCAGCGGGAGGTCTAACGAGCAGTACTTC; CDR3: CASGRSNEQYF; D: NA; V: TRBV11-3; size: many; J: TRBJ2-7
DNA: TGTGCCATCAGGCGGGACTACCCTATGGAAATCTACGAGCAGTACTTC; CDR3: CAIRRDYPMEIYEQYF; D: TRBD2; V: TRBV10-3; size: many; J: TRBJ2-7
DNA: TGTGCCTGGATTCCCCCCGGGACAGGGGACACCGGGGAGCTGTTTTTT; CDR3: CAWIPPGTGDTGELFF; D: TRBD1; V: TRBV30; size: NA; J: TRBJ2-2